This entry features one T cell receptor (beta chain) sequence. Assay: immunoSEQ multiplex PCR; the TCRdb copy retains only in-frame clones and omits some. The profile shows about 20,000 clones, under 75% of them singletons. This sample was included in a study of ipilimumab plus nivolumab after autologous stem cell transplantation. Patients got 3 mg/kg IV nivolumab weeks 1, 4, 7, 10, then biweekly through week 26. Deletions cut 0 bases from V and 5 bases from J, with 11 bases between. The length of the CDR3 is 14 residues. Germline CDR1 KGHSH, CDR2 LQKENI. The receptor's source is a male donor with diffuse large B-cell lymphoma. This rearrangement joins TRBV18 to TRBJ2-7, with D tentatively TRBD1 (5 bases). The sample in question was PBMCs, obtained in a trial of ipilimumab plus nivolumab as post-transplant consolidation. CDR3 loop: CASSPPWAGNEQYF. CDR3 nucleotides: TGTGCCAGCTCACCACCGTGGGCAGGGAACGAGCAGTACTTC.